What follows are 21 T cell receptor beta chains derived from one specimen sequenced in a study of T-cell memory formation after mild COVID-19. TCRdb reanalysed the 5' RACE reads using MiXCR and keeps one entry per CDR3 protein. The sample holds 300,000 to 350,000 distinct CDR3 sequences; just under 20% are singletons and the top ten take roughly 20%. Specimen: PBMCs or a T cell subset sorted from them (not recorded which). These receptor sequences come from a man aged 18 to 30 who had mild COVID-19 (a few samples of this study predate the infection). Cell type and time point are not known.

The chain combines TRBV20-1 with TRBJ2-7, with 8 positions matching TRBD2. Germline V gene lookup returns CDR1 DFQATT and CDR2 SNEGSKA (reference sequence). The trim removed 4 bases at V and 5 bases at J, leaving 7 bases unmatched. This CDR3 spans 13 amino acids. CDR3 loop: CSAKTGTRDEQYV. In nucleotides, the CDR3 is TGCAGTGCTAAAACCGGGACTAGAGACGAGCAGTACGTC.

This clonotype was seen only once. The J gene is TRBJ1-4, the V gene TRBV7-9; D gene ambiguous. Trimming took 1 base from V and 5 from J, leaving 11 bases between them. This CDR3 is 15 amino acids long. Per the germline V gene, CDR1 is SEHNR and CDR2 is FQNEAQ (reference sequence). The DNA of the CDR3 is TGTGCCAGCAGCTTAGAATTCTGGGCCAATGAAAAACTGTTTTTT. Its protein is CASSLEFWANEKLFF.

The chain links TRBV5-6 to TRBJ1-2; TRBD1 matches at 8 bases. With 0 bases clipped from V and 5 bases from J, the junction kept 9 bases outside the gene matches. The CDR3 has 16 amino acids. Germline values: CDR1 SGHDT, CDR2 YYEEEE. The CDR3, as DNA: TGTGCCAGCAGCTTGGGCCCCGGACAGGGCCGGTATGGCTACACCTTC. Its translation: CASSLGPGQGRYGYTF.

The CDR3 sequence is CATADPTDTQYF. The CDR3 nucleotides read TGTGCCACCGCGGACCCCACAGATACGCAGTATTTT. The gene calls are TRBV24-1 and TRBJ2-3, with D unclear. The germline V gene encodes CDR1 KGHDR and CDR2 SFDVKD. The CDR3 spans 12 residues. V lost 9 bases, J lost 2 bases, and 8 bases lay in between.

The chain employs TRBV15 and TRBJ1-2, with D unresolved. Trimming stripped 0 bases from V and 2 bases from J, with 10 bases between. This CDR3 has 15 residues. Germline V gene sequence: CDR1 LNHNV, CDR2 YYDKDF (reference sequence). This CDR3 is CATSRERNGNYGYTF. Written as DNA, the CDR3 is TGTGCCACCAGCAGAGAGAGGAACGGGAACTATGGCTACACCTTC. Drawing the rest from reference TRBV15 and TRBJ1-2, the complete variable domain is DAMVIQNPRYQVTQFGKPVTLSCSQTLNHNVMYWYQQKSSQAPKLLFHYYDKDFNNEADTPDNFQSRRPNTSFCFLDIRSPGLGDTAMYLCATSRERNGNYGYTFGSGTRLTVV.

V gene TRBV5-6 combines with J gene TRBJ2-1, with D possibly TRBD2 on 7 matching bases. Trimming shortened V by 0 bases and J by 8 bases, and 15 bases separated the two germline ends. Per germline, CDR1 SGHDT and CDR2 YYEEEE. The CDR3 is made up of 15 amino acids. CDR3 nucleotides: TGTGCCAGCAGCTTGGCCAGAGGGGGGGCTCATGAGCAGTTCTTC. Its protein is CASSLARGGAHEQFF. Based on the CDR3 plus reference TRBV5-6 and TRBJ2-1, the full variable domain is DAGVTQSPTHLIKTRGQQVTLRCSPKSGHDTVSWYQQALGQGPQFIFQYYEEEERQRGNFPDRFSGHQFPNYSSELNVNALLLGDSALYLCASSLARGGAHEQFFGPGTRLTVL.

The gene calls are TRBV20-1 and TRBJ1-1; 7 bases are a match to TRBD1. Germline CDR1 is DFQATT and CDR2 is SNEGSKA (reference sequence). V lost 5 bases and J lost 0; bases outside the gene matches: 3. The CDR3 is made up of 13 amino acids. For the CDR3, the DNA is TGCAGTGCTCCGGGGACAGTGAACACTGAAGCTTTCTTT. Amino acid sequence: CSAPGTVNTEAFF.

This clonotype showed up just a few times. Compared with germline, one end of the junction differs, possibly owing to a read error. The gene calls are TRBV4-3 and TRBJ1-1; weak D call: TRBD1 (6 bases). CDR1 and CDR2 from the germline V gene are LGHNA and YSLEER. The CDR3 spans 13 residues. DNA for the CDR3: TGCGCCACCAGCTGGACAGCGAACACTGAAGCTTTCTTT. Translated, it gives CATSWTANTEAFF.

CDR3 nucleotides: TGTGCCAGCAGTTACTCCAGGGGGCACACCATATATTTT. The encoded protein is CASSYSRGHTIYF. The chain is built from TRBV6-5 and TRBJ1-3, with TRBD1 matching 8 bases. The ends lost 0 bases at V and 8 bases at J; junction bases unmatched: 0. The length of the CDR3 is 13 residues. The germline V gene has CDR1 MNHEY and CDR2 SVGAGI.

V is TRBV27 and J is TRBJ1-5; no clear D. With 5 bases removed from V and 6 bases from J, the gap between germline ends came to 11 bases. Germline V gives CDR1 MNHEY, CDR2 SMNVEV (reference sequence). The CDR3 spans 13 residues. As DNA, the CDR3 is TGTGCCAGCAGTCCAGGTCCCGCTCAGCCCCAGCATTTT. It encodes CASSPGPAQPQHF.

The gene calls are TRBV7-2 and TRBJ1-2; perhaps TRBD1 as D (6 bases). The CDR3 runs to 17 residues. Germline V CDR1 and CDR2: SGHTA, FQGNSA. Trimming cost V 5 bases and J 5 bases, with 24 bases left between them. The CDR3 protein is CASSRGALIKRGYGYTF. DNA of the CDR3: TGTGCCAGCAGCCGGGGGGCCCTTATTAAAAGGGGATATGGCTACACCTTC. Full variable domain (remainder filled in from reference TRBV7-2 and TRBJ1-2): GAGVSQSPSNKVTEKGKDVELRCDPISGHTALYWYRQSLGQGLEFLIYFQGNSAPDKSGLPSDRFSAERTGGSVSTLTIQRTQQEDSAVYLCASSRGALIKRGYGYTFGSGTRLTVV.

In its sample, this clonotype was seen a few times. The chain links TRBV29-1 to TRBJ2-7; D unresolved. Looked up from germline, CDR1 is SQVTM and CDR2 is ANQGSEA. The CDR3 extends over 11 amino acids. Between the trimmed V and J ends, which lost 6 bases and 5 bases, there was a span of 11 bases. The CDR3 DNA follows: TGCAGCGTGGTAACGAAGAACGAGCAGTACTTC. It encodes CSVVTKNEQYF.

The rearrangement uses TRBV6-2 or TRBV6-3 and TRBJ2-4; 8 nucleotides line up with TRBD1. Germline CDR1 MNHEY, CDR2 SVGEGT. V gave up 5 bases and J gave up 1 base; unmatched junction bases: 13. This CDR3 is built from 18 residues. CDR3 in amino acids: CASSPRGQSPRAKNIQYF. Written as DNA, the CDR3 is TGTGCCAGCAGTCCCAGGGGGCAATCTCCGCGGGCCAAAAACATTCAGTACTTC.

The chain is built from TRBV3-1 and TRBJ2-1; TRBD2 matches 11 bases. V lost 1 base and J lost 7; bases outside the gene matches: 3. Germline loops: CDR1 LGHDT, CDR2 YNNKEL (reference sequence). The CDR3 is 15 amino acids. The CDR3 spells CASSQVTSGGNEQFF. As DNA, the CDR3 is TGTGCCAGCAGCCAAGTCACTAGCGGGGGTAATGAGCAGTTCTTC.

This chain joins TRBV29-1 and TRBJ1-1; a weak D match, TRBD1 (5 bases). The CDR3 length is 12 residues. Between the trimmed V and J ends, which lost 0 bases and 13 bases, there was a span of 15 bases. Germline CDR1 is SQVTM and CDR2 is ANQGSEA. The CDR3 bases are TGCAGCGTTGAAGAGGCAGGGTGGTTAGTTTTCTTT. This encodes CSVEEAGWLVFF.

This clonotype appeared once. J is TRBJ2-7 and V is TRBV6-2 or TRBV6-3; TRBD2 might be the D (6 bases). Germline loops: CDR1 MNHEY, CDR2 SVGEGT. The CDR3 loop spans 15 amino acids. Trimming stripped 6 bases from V and 4 bases from J, with 19 bases between. The CDR3 bases are TGTGCCAGCAGCCCCCATCCGGGACTCCAGTACGAGCAGTACTTC. Residues: CASSPHPGLQYEQYF.

This clonotype came up a few times. The chain has TRBV7-9 and TRBJ1-1; no reliable D call. The germline V gene encodes CDR1 SEHNR and CDR2 FQNEAQ (reference sequence). The CDR3 has 15 amino acids. With 7 bases removed from V and 1 base from J, the gap between germline ends came to 16 bases. In nucleotides, the CDR3 is TGTGCCAGCACCAATTTCGGGGTGGGGAACACTGAAGCTTTCTTT. It yields the protein CASTNFGVGNTEAFF. The whole variable domain, filled in from reference TRBV7-9 and TRBJ1-1, reads DTGVSQNPRHKITKRGQNVTFRCDPISEHNRLYWYRQTLGQGPEFLTYFQNEAQLEKSRLLSDRFSAERPKGSFSTLEIQRTEQGDSAMYLCASTNFGVGNTEAFFGQGTRLTVV.

The rearrangement uses TRBV28 and TRBJ2-3; possibly TRBD2 for D (6 bases). In germline, CDR1 is MDHEN, CDR2 SYDVKM. V was shortened by 6 bases and J by 12 bases, with 22 bases between the two germline ends. CDR3 size: 14 residues. The DNA for the CDR3 is TGTGCCAGCAGCCCCAGCGGGCGAGCGAGGGGCCAGTATTTT. Its protein is CASSPSGRARGQYF. The full variable domain, in which reference TRBV28 and TRBJ2-3 provide the parts outside the CDR3, is DVKVTQSSRYLVKRTGEKVFLECVQDMDHENMFWYRQDPGLGLRLIYFSYDVKMKEKGDIPEGYSVSREKKERFSLILESASTNQTSMYLCASSPSGRARGQYFGPGTRLTVL.

This clonotype was detected a few times. This sequence joins TRBV5-1 and TRBJ2-3; D remains ambiguous. The CDR3 sequence is 12 residues long. V shed 1 base and J shed 6 bases, with 6 bases lying between them. CDR1 is SGHRS, CDR2 YFSETQ, per germline. CDR3 sequence (DNA): TGCGCCAGCAGCTTGTTTGGCGATACGCAGTATTTT. As protein: CASSLFGDTQYF. Combining the CDR3 with reference TRBV5-1 and TRBJ2-3 gives the whole variable domain KAGVTQTPRYLIKTRGQQVTLSCSPISGHRSVSWYQQTPGQGLQFLFEYFSETQRNKGNFPGRFSGRQFSNSRSEMNVSTLELGDSALYLCASSLFGDTQYFGPGTRLTVL.

This clonotype turned up a few times. J is TRBJ2-3 and V is TRBV7-8; D is uncertain. With 5 bases removed from V and 6 bases from J, the gap between germline ends came to 15 bases. The CDR3 has 14 residues. Germline V lookup: CDR1 SGHVS, CDR2 FQNEAQ. CDR3 in amino acids: CASSPLLNTDTQYF. The CDR3 coding sequence is TGTGCCAGCAGCCCCCTTTTAAACACGGATACGCAGTATTTT. The full variable domain, in which reference TRBV7-8 and TRBJ2-3 provide the parts outside the CDR3, is GAGVSQSPRYKVAKRGQDVALRCDPISGHVSLFWYQQALGQGPEFLTYFQNEAQLDKSGLPSDRFFAERPEGSVSTLKIQRTQQEDSAVYLCASSPLLNTDTQYFGPGTRLTVL.

This clonotype was found a few times. The V call is TRBV7-2, the J call TRBJ1-1; no clear D gene. Germline assignment: CDR1 SGHTA and CDR2 FQGNSA. This CDR3 comprises 13 residues. V was cut by 7 bases and J by 1 base, with 10 bases left in between. CDR3 loop: CASILTQNTEAFF. CDR3 in DNA: TGTGCCAGCATATTGACACAGAACACTGAAGCTTTCTTT. The full variable domain, rest sourced from reference TRBV7-2 and TRBJ1-1, is GAGVSQSPSNKVTEKGKDVELRCDPISGHTALYWYRQSLGQGLEFLIYFQGNSAPDKSGLPSDRFSAERTGGSVSTLTIQRTQQEDSAVYLCASILTQNTEAFFGQGTRLTVV.